Shown below are 12 T cell receptor beta chains from a single sample sequenced in a study of shared clonotypes between healthy human individuals (dated by TCRdb to 2018 to 2021). Receptors were amplified or captured by the immunoSEQ multiplex PCR assay. The table was pulled from immuneACCESS by TCRdb, which kept in-frame rearrangements only. Such tables lose some clones; where checked, under half of the loss comes from unresolved V genes, and the rest has no known cause. In this sample the table shows roughly 2.1 million clones, about 92% of which occur a single time. 1.5% to 2% of the sample comes from the top ten. CD8 naive samples were obtained by positive selection for CCR7 among CD45RO-negative cells, yielding a CD45RA+CCR7+ population from which TemRA cells were excluded. Sequenced: naive CD8+ T cells from PBMCs. The sample's cell subset or site label, in plain terms: CD45RA+CCR7+. All receptors come from a young man in good health. Some clones in this sample may be carry-over from other donors' samples.

For the CDR3, the DNA is TGTGCCAGCAGCAGGCCCTCTGGGAGAGTCTATGGCTACACCTTC. Translation gives CASSRPSGRVYGYTF. This rearrangement joins TRBV7-8 to TRBJ1-2; D is undetermined. Germline V CDR1 and CDR2: SGHVS, FQNEAQ. There are 15 residues in the CDR3. V was clipped by 5 bases and J by 4 bases, with 17 bases between them. The full variable domain, rest sourced from reference TRBV7-8 and TRBJ1-2, is GAGVSQSPRYKVAKRGQDVALRCDPISGHVSLFWYQQALGQGPEFLTYFQNEAQLDKSGLPSDRFFAERPEGSVSTLKIQRTQQEDSAVYLCASSRPSGRVYGYTFGSGTRLTVV.

This chain connects TRBV11-2 to TRBJ2-7; D tentatively reads TRBD1 or TRBD2 (5 bases each). Germline V gene lookup returns CDR1 SGHAT and CDR2 FQNNGV. The V end lost 5 bases, the J end lost 3 bases, and 17 bases lay between the germline ends. The CDR3 consists of 15 residues. The CDR3 here is CASSTTGTSYYEQYF. The CDR3 region has the DNA TGTGCCAGCAGCACGACCGGGACCAGCTACTACGAGCAGTACTTC.

CDR3 protein: CASSGRTSGTAGELFF. The CDR3 bases are TGCGCCAGCAGTGGGCGCACTAGCGGGACGGCCGGGGAGCTGTTTTTT. The rearrangement joins TRBV10-2 to TRBJ2-2; the match to TRBD2 covers 10 bases. CDR3 size: 16 residues. J lost 6 bases, V lost 4 bases, and 8 bases had no gene match. Germline-derived CDR1 and CDR2 are WSHSY and SAAADI.

J is TRBJ1-5 and V is TRBV28; the match to TRBD1 covers 8 bases. Germline V gene lookup returns CDR1 MDHEN and CDR2 SYDVKM. Germline trimming cut 2 bases from V and 2 bases from J; bases unmatched to any gene: 14. The CDR3 loop spans 19 amino acids. This chain's CDR3 is CASSLEEAGGEFRNQPQHF. CDR3 DNA: TGTGCCAGCAGTTTAGAGGAGGCAGGGGGCGAATTTCGCAATCAGCCCCAGCATTTT.

The chain couples TRBV4-1 to TRBJ2-7, with TRBD1 identical over 7 bases. V was pared by 3 bases and J by 5 bases, with 10 bases of the junction left unmatched. The CDR3 is made up of 15 amino acids. CDR1 and CDR2 (germline): MGHRA, YSYEKL. The chain's CDR3 is CASSHSATGNHEQYF. Written as DNA, the CDR3 is TGCGCCAGCAGCCATTCCGCGACAGGGAACCACGAGCAGTACTTC.

CDR3 amino acids: CASSIGYEQYF. CDR3 coding DNA: TGTGCCAGCAGCATCGGGTACGAGCAGTACTTC. The chain recombines TRBV5-4 with TRBJ2-7, with D unresolved. Germline loops: CDR1 SGHNT, CDR2 YYREEE (reference sequence). The V end lost 4 bases, the J end lost 4 bases, and 6 bases lay between the germline ends. The CDR3 covers 11 residues.

The CDR3, as DNA: TGTGCCAGCAGTGCCCGGGACAGAAGAAAAGAGACCCAGTACTTC. The encoded protein is CASSARDRRKETQYF. J is TRBJ2-5 and V is TRBV6-5, with TRBD1 identical over 7 bases. From germline, CDR1 is MNHEY and CDR2 SVGAGI. This CDR3 has 15 residues. The J segment lost 3 bases and the V segment lost 5 bases, leaving 9 bases of the junction unmatched.

This chain connects TRBV6-1 to TRBJ2-7; 7 bases align to TRBD1. Trimming took 5 bases from V and 3 from J; bases not matched to a gene: 7. Germline loops: CDR1 MNHNS, CDR2 SASEGT. The CDR3 consists of 14 residues. Here the CDR3 DNA reads TGTGCCAGCAGTCCCTGGGACAGAAACTACGAGCAGTACTTC. It yields the protein CASSPWDRNYEQYF.

The J gene is TRBJ2-1, the V gene TRBV7-9; 15 nucleotides match TRBD2. The CDR3 totals 19 residues. The germline V gene has CDR1 SEHNR and CDR2 FQNEAQ (reference sequence). The ends lost 8 bases at V and 1 base at J; junction bases unmatched: 12. DNA of the CDR3: TGTGCCAGCCTCATCAGGGGGACTAGCGGGAGGTCTTCCTACAATGAGCAGTTCTTC. Translated, it gives CASLIRGTSGRSSYNEQFF.

This chain joins TRBV28 and TRBJ1-1; 7 bases map to TRBD1. This CDR3 region has 16 residues. Germline V gene sequence: CDR1 MDHEN, CDR2 SYDVKM. The V gene end was trimmed by 1 base and the J gene end by 1 base; junction bases not matched to a gene: 6. CDR3: CASSLSGGLANTEAFF. CDR3 in DNA: TGTGCCAGCAGTTTATCAGGGGGTCTGGCGAACACTGAAGCTTTCTTT.

The chain carries TRBV4-1 and TRBJ1-2; possibly TRBD1 for D (5 bases). The CDR3 has 16 amino acids. Germline V CDR1 and CDR2: MGHRA, YSYEKL. Trimming took off 0 bases at V and 3 bases at J, with 14 bases between the two ends. This chain's CDR3 is CASSQEYGGSYYGYTF. In DNA form, the CDR3 reads TGCGCCAGCAGCCAAGAGTATGGGGGGTCCTACTATGGCTACACCTTC.

The rearrangement uses TRBV7-2 and TRBJ2-5; TRBD2 agrees at 7 bases. In germline, CDR1 is SGHTA, CDR2 FQGNSA. The length of the CDR3 is 19 residues. Unmatched junction bases numbered 23, after V lost 5 bases and J lost 5 bases. The CDR3 sequence: CASSTMGLAAAELRETQYF. CDR3 in DNA: TGTGCCAGCAGCACCATGGGGCTAGCGGCCGCGGAGTTGCGTGAGACCCAGTACTTC. Full variable domain (outside the CDR3, taken from reference TRBV7-2 and TRBJ2-5): GAGVSQSPSNKVTEKGKDVELRCDPISGHTALYWYRQSLGQGLEFLIYFQGNSAPDKSGLPSDRFSAERTGGSVSTLTIQRTQQEDSAVYLCASSTMGLAAAELRETQYFGPGTRLLVL.